The subject of this entry is one T cell receptor (beta chain). Its matching antigen is unknown. Clones were sequenced by immunoSEQ multiplex PCR, and TCRdb holds only the in-frame ones, with some missing. The sample yields approximately 6,700 clones, roughly 70% seen once. These data belong to a study of T cell repertoires in ileal Crohn's disease. At the level of the study: Patients had a median approximately 7.8-year disease duration, and less than 40% were active smokers. Surgery for a complication: stricturing in roughly 61%, penetrating in approximately 39%.

Time point: proximal margin of the surgical specimen (macroscopically non-inflamed). Study-level points and caveats: Active smokers at surgery had more clonal expansions than non-smokers.

This TCR was sampled from an adult with Crohn's disease. Source material: ileal tissue.

This CDR3 is CASSRDLFYEQFF. The CDR3 coding sequence is TGCGCCAGCAGCCGAGATCTATTTTATGAGCAGTTCTTC. V is TRBV5-1 and J is TRBJ2-1; D remains unclear. Trimming took 4 bases from V and 8 from J, leaving 13 bases between them. CDR1 and CDR2 (germline): SGHRS, YFSETQ. The CDR3 is made up of 13 amino acids.